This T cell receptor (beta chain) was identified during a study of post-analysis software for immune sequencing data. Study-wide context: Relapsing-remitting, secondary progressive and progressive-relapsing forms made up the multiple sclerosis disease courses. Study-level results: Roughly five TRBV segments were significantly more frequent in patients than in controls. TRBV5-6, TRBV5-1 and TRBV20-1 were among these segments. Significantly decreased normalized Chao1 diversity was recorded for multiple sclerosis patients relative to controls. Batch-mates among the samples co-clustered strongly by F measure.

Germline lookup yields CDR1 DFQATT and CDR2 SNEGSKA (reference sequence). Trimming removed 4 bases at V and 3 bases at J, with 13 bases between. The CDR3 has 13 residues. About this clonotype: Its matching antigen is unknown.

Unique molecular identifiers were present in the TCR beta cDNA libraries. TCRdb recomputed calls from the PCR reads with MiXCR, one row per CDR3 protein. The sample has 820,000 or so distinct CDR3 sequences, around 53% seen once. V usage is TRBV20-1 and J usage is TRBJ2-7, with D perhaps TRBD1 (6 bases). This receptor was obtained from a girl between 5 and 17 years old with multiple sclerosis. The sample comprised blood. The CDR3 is CSATDSGGYEQYF. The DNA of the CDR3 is TGCAGTGCTACGGACAGCGGCGGCTACGAGCAGTACTTC.